This entry lists 14 T cell receptor beta chains sequenced from one sample in a study of beta chain features in type 1 diabetes. Investigators reverse transcribed all isolated RNA, so they sequenced expressed TCRB transcripts. Profiling relied on immunoSEQ multiplex PCR, and the TCRdb table lists in-frame clones only, not all of them. This table has around 250,000 clones, 25% to 30% appearing once. The specimen sequenced was central memory CD4+ T cells from blood. The source is a man younger than 45 in good health.

This clone has more than one count but fewer than ten. The chain uses TRBV4-2 and TRBJ1-2, with TRBD1 matching over 10 bases. This CDR3 comprises 17 residues. Germline V gives CDR1 LGHNA, CDR2 YNFKEQ. Trimming removed 4 bases from V and 3 bases from J; junction bases left unmatched: 11. CDR3 bases: TGTGCCAGCAGCCTGGACCCCGGGACAGGGGAGGACTATGGCTACACCTTC. Its translation is CASSLDPGTGEDYGYTF.

This clone came up a few times. Other DNA sequences within the sample encode an identical CDR3. CDR3 protein: CASSLDQSSYNEQFF. CDR3 coding DNA: TGTGCCAGCAGCTTGGATCAGAGCTCCTACAATGAGCAGTTCTTC. The J gene is TRBJ2-1, the V gene TRBV5-4; D is uncertain. The CDR3 sequence is 15 residues long. Per germline, CDR1 SGHNT and CDR2 YYREEE (reference sequence). Trimming took 0 bases from V and 0 from J, leaving 7 bases between them.

This clone was found a few times. The CDR3, as DNA: TGTGCCAGCAGCTTAGTCGGACAGCTGCAAGCTTTCTTT. Translated: CASSLVGQLQAFF. The chain carries TRBV7-9 and TRBJ1-1, with D perhaps matching TRBD1 (6 bases). Looked up from germline, CDR1 is SEHNR and CDR2 is FQNEAQ (reference sequence). Trimming shortened V by 1 base and J by 9 bases, and 12 bases separated the two germline ends. The CDR3 totals 13 residues.

The chain carries TRBV12-5 and TRBJ2-1; 7 bases fit TRBD1. The germline gives CDR1 LGHNT, CDR2 FRNRAP. The V and J ends lost 7 bases and 10 bases, in that order; junction bases with no gene match: 7. CDR3 length: 12 residues. The CDR3, as DNA: TGTGCTAGTGCCGAATCGGACAGGGAGCAGTTCTTC. Amino acid sequence: CASAESDREQFF.

The chain has TRBV30 and TRBJ1-5; 8 nucleotides match TRBD1. Trimming cost V 2 bases and J 6 bases; bases outside gene matches: 3. Per germline, CDR1 GTSNPN and CDR2 SVGIG (reference sequence). This CDR3 contains 13 residues. In DNA form, the CDR3 reads TGTGCCTGGAGTCTCCAGGGGGCTCAGCCCCAGCATTTT. Protein: CAWSLQGAQPQHF.

The chain uses TRBV15 and TRBJ2-5; a weak D match, TRBD1 (5 bases). CDR3 size: 14 residues. The V end lost 3 bases, the J end lost 5 bases, and 13 bases lay between the germline ends. From germline, CDR1 is LNHNV and CDR2 YYDKDF (reference sequence). The chain's CDR3 is CATSRTVGWETQYF. The CDR3 DNA reads as TGTGCCACCAGCAGGACAGTGGGGTGGGAGACCCAGTACTTC. The variable domain in full, completed from reference TRBV15 and TRBJ2-5, reads DAMVIQNPRYQVTQFGKPVTLSCSQTLNHNVMYWYQQKSSQAPKLLFHYYDKDFNNEADTPDNFQSRRPNTSFCFLDIRSPGLGDTAMYLCATSRTVGWETQYFGPGTRLLVL.

The chain employs TRBV29-1 and TRBJ2-5, with 13 positions matching TRBD2. The V segment lost 4 bases and the J segment 5 bases; nucleotides outside the gene matches: 7. Germline V gives CDR1 SQVTM, CDR2 ANQGSEA. The CDR3 runs to 15 residues. CDR3 in amino acids: CSVVTSGRATETQYF. DNA of the CDR3: TGCAGCGTTGTTACTAGCGGGAGGGCCACGGAGACCCAGTACTTC.

The chain is built from TRBV27 and TRBJ1-2; 10 nucleotides align to TRBD1. The germline CDR1 and CDR2 sequences are MNHEY and SMNVEV (reference sequence). With V trimmed by 4 bases and J by 8 bases, 7 bases remained unmatched. This CDR3 has 14 residues. CDR3 sequence reads: CASSSRQGAGGYTF. CDR3 bases: TGTGCCAGCAGTTCCCGACAGGGGGCAGGGGGCTACACCTTC.

This rearrangement joins TRBV28 to TRBJ1-2; D remains unclear. The CDR3 has 13 amino acids. V was trimmed by 6 bases and J by 8 bases, leaving 16 bases between them. Germline assignment: CDR1 MDHEN and CDR2 SYDVKM. CDR3 coding DNA: TGTGCCAGCAGCCCAAGACAAGACGGCGGCTACACCTTC. This gives the protein CASSPRQDGGYTF.

This clone has just a few counts. The chain carries TRBV30 and TRBJ2-7, with 9 bases lining up with TRBD1. This CDR3 has 14 amino acids. Germline V gives CDR1 GTSNPN, CDR2 SVGIG (reference sequence). V shed 3 bases and J 4 bases; nucleotides not matched to a gene: 7. The CDR3 DNA is TGTGCCTGGAGGTCCGGGACAGGGTCTTACGAGCAGTACTTC. Translation: CAWRSGTGSYEQYF.

The V and J genes are TRBV11-2 and TRBJ1-1; TRBD1 is a possible D gene (5 bases). The CDR3 is made up of 13 amino acids. The germline V gene has CDR1 SGHAT and CDR2 FQNNGV. V lost 3 bases and J lost 5, with 10 bases in between. The CDR3 DNA is TGTGCCAGCAGCTTGCAGGGTGGGACTGAAGCTTTCTTT. Protein: CASSLQGGTEAFF.

The V call is TRBV30, the J call TRBJ1-1; D uncertain. Germline V lookup: CDR1 GTSNPN, CDR2 SVGIG (reference sequence). V was clipped by 3 bases and J by 1 base, with 6 bases between them. CDR3 length: 12 residues. CDR3 loop: CAWSDSNTEAFF. The DNA of the CDR3 is TGTGCCTGGAGCGACTCGAACACTGAAGCTTTCTTT.

The chain links TRBV5-1 to TRBJ2-7; D gene ambiguous. Germline CDR1 SGHRS, CDR2 YFSETQ. CDR3 length equals 16 residues. V was clipped by 3 bases and J by 2 bases, with 18 bases between them. CDR3 DNA sequence: TGCGCCAGCAGCTGGGCGGAAGGGAATAGGGCCTACGAGCAGTACTTC. This translates into CASSWAEGNRAYEQYF.

This chain joins TRBV10-3 and TRBJ1-1; no firm D call. The V gene's germline CDR1 is ENHRY and CDR2 SYGVKD. The germline V and J ends were trimmed by 3 bases and 8 bases, with 16 bases remaining between them. CDR3 length: 14 amino acids. The CDR3 nucleotides are TGTGCCATCAGTGAAGGAGCTGATGGAACAGAAGCTTTCTTT. As protein: CAISEGADGTEAFF.